These 10 T cell receptor beta chains originate from one sample sequenced in a study of T cell clones after liver transplantation. Assay used: immunoSEQ multiplex PCR; TCRdb lists only in-frame clones, some missing. The data contain around 43,000 clones, about 86% of them singletons. The starting material was CD4+ T cells from blood, obtained 24 months after liver transplant. The receptor set was obtained from a human patient who received a liver transplant. Some T cells may possibly be graft donor cells.

The chain has TRBV7-2 and TRBJ1-3; TRBD1 is a possible D gene (6 bases). The germline gives CDR1 SGHTA, CDR2 FQGNSA. Trimming took off 1 base at V and 4 bases at J, with 14 bases between the two ends. The CDR3 is made up of 16 amino acids. CDR3 in DNA: TGTGCCAGCAGCTTAGTTGGGGGGGGCAGAGGAAACACCATATATTTT. It codes for CASSLVGGGRGNTIYF.

The gene calls are TRBV7-9 and TRBJ2-5, with 9 bases identical to TRBD1. The CDR3 is 14 residues long. The germline CDR1 and CDR2 sequences are SEHNR and FQNEAQ (reference sequence). V dropped 5 bases and J dropped 4; count of bases not matched to a gene: 5. CDR3 protein: CASSRDRAAETQYF. The DNA for the CDR3 is TGTGCCAGCAGCCGGGACAGGGCCGCAGAGACCCAGTACTTC.

CDR3 sequence (DNA): TGTGCCAGCAGCTTAGACAGGGAACAGGCCCAGCATTTT. Its protein is CASSLDREQAQHF. This rearrangement joins TRBV7-9 to TRBJ1-5; D may be TRBD1 (6 bases). The length of the CDR3 is 13 residues. Germline V gene sequence: CDR1 SEHNR, CDR2 FQNEAQ (reference sequence). Between the trimmed V and J ends, which lost 1 base and 11 bases, there was a span of 12 bases. Full variable domain (rest looked up from reference TRBV7-9 and TRBJ1-5): DTGVSQNPRHKITKRGQNVTFRCDPISEHNRLYWYRQTLGQGPEFLTYFQNEAQLEKSRLLSDRFSAERPKGSFSTLEIQRTEQGDSAMYLCASSLDREQAQHFGDGTRLSIL.

The chain joins TRBV18 to TRBJ1-1; the D gene is possibly TRBD1 (5 bases). V was pared by 4 bases and J by 4 bases, with 13 bases between. From germline, CDR1 is KGHSH and CDR2 LQKENI. There are 14 residues in the CDR3. CDR3: CASSRTGTGTEAFF. DNA of the CDR3: TGTGCCAGCTCACGGACGGGGACGGGCACTGAAGCTTTCTTT.

The V gene is TRBV19, the J gene TRBJ1-4; TRBD1 aligns across 7 bases. V dropped 5 bases and J dropped 7; count of bases not matched to a gene: 4. The CDR3 runs to 13 residues. Germline loops: CDR1 LNHDA, CDR2 SQIVND (reference sequence). The CDR3 is CASSPWDSEKLFF. In nucleotides, the CDR3 is TGTGCCAGTAGTCCCTGGGACAGTGAAAAACTGTTTTTT. Variable domain in full (rest from reference TRBV19 and TRBJ1-4): DGGITQSPKYLFRKEGQNVTLSCEQNLNHDAMYWYRQDPGQGLRLIYYSQIVNDFQKGDIAEGYSVSREKKESFPLTVTSAQKNPTAFYLCASSPWDSEKLFFGSGTQLSVL.

This clone was observed once. J is TRBJ1-4 and V is TRBV6-5; D may be TRBD1 (6 bases). Germline V CDR1 and CDR2: MNHEY, SVGAGI. Trimming removed 5 bases at V and 8 bases at J, with 15 bases between. This CDR3 has 14 amino acids. The CDR3 loop is CASSLTGRVEKLFF. The CDR3 coding sequence is TGTGCCAGCAGTCTTACAGGGAGAGTCGAAAAACTGTTTTTT.

V gene TRBV13 combines with J gene TRBJ2-2; D is unclear. Per the germline V gene, CDR1 is PRHDT and CDR2 is FYEKMQ (reference sequence). V was trimmed by 0 bases and J by 1 base, leaving 6 bases between them. The CDR3 length is 15 residues. In DNA, the CDR3 is TGTGCCAGCAGCTTAGGCCGAAAGAACACCGGGGAGCTGTTTTTT. Protein sequence: CASSLGRKNTGELFF.

The CDR3 spells CASKYGFLNTGELFF. CDR3 coding DNA: TGTGCCAGCAAATACGGGTTTTTGAACACCGGGGAGCTGTTTTTT. The rearrangement uses TRBV6-5 and TRBJ2-2; D not certain. Trimming took off 7 bases at V and 1 base at J, with 13 bases between the two ends. Per the germline V gene, CDR1 is MNHEY and CDR2 is SVGAGI. This CDR3 is 15 amino acids long.

The chain recombines TRBV27 with TRBJ2-1; D may be TRBD1 (5 bases). The CDR3 length is 12 residues. Per the germline V gene, CDR1 is MNHEY and CDR2 is SMNVEV (reference sequence). V lost 10 bases, J lost 6 bases, and 13 bases lay in between. The CDR3 spells CATHSQGNEQFF. The CDR3 DNA reads TGTGCCACCCACAGCCAGGGCAATGAGCAGTTCTTC.

The chain uses TRBV19 and TRBJ2-7; 7 positions match TRBD1. This CDR3 contains 12 residues. Trimming removed 7 bases from V and 6 bases from J; junction bases left unmatched: 6. Per germline, CDR1 LNHDA and CDR2 SQIVND (reference sequence). CDR3 region: CASKGQLSEQYF. CDR3 DNA sequence: TGTGCCAGTAAGGGACAGCTCTCCGAGCAGTACTTC.